Each of the 27 T cell receptor beta chains below was sequenced from the same sample in a study of blood T cells in healthy people across ages (dated by TCRdb to between 2015 and 2016). The library came from 5' RACE. For sequencing, an Illumina HiSeq 2500 was employed. A second roughly 7 to 11 cycle PCR used a sample-barcoded 5' primer and a J-beta primer mix. TCRdb reprocessed the public reads (quality trimming at Q25 with fastp, clone calling with MiXCR) and kept in-frame beta chains. Rows merge per CDR3 protein into single entries with the most common DNA and genes. This sample holds about 1.6 million distinct CDR3 sequences; 30% to 35% were observed only once. The ten largest account for around 11% of the sample. Input material: blood. Every receptor here comes from a woman in her thirties in good health.

The rearrangement joins TRBV27 to TRBJ2-2; maybe TRBD1 (6 bases). CDR3 length: 14 amino acids. V lost 8 bases to trimming and J lost 4 bases, with 14 bases between them. Germline V lookup: CDR1 MNHEY, CDR2 SMNVEV (reference sequence). CDR3 sequence reads: CASGGERVTGELFF. The CDR3 region has the DNA TGTGCCAGCGGGGGCGAACGGGTCACCGGGGAGCTGTTTTTT.

The sample holds a few counts of this clonotype. CDR3 amino acids: CASSSLGLGGGANVLTF. The CDR3 DNA reads TGTGCCAGCAGCTCCCTAGGGCTGGGAGGTGGGGCCAACGTCCTGACTTTC. The chain employs TRBV7-3 and TRBJ2-6; D possibly corresponds to TRBD2 (6 bases). Trimming took off 4 bases at V and 3 bases at J, with 16 bases between the two ends. Germline assignment: CDR1 SGHTA and CDR2 FQGTGA. The CDR3 totals 17 residues.

The J gene is TRBJ2-3, the V gene TRBV6-4, with D possibly TRBD1 on 6 matching bases. The germline V gene encodes CDR1 MRHNA and CDR2 SNTAGT. The CDR3 totals 15 residues. V was cut by 2 bases and J by 10 bases, with 19 bases left in between. The CDR3 nucleotides read TGTGCCAGCAGTGACACTCTGGACAGACCTAATCCGCAGTATTTT. As protein: CASSDTLDRPNPQYF.

The rearrangement uses TRBV5-1 and TRBJ1-5; perhaps TRBD1 as D (5 bases). The CDR3 is made up of 13 amino acids. Deletions cut 5 bases from V and 7 bases from J, with 13 bases between. Germline CDR1 and CDR2: SGHRS and YFSETQ. The CDR3 loop is CASRRDPGQPQHF. In DNA form, the CDR3 reads TGCGCCAGCAGAAGGGACCCAGGGCAGCCCCAGCATTTT.

The chain combines TRBV20-1 with TRBJ2-3; 7 bases align to TRBD2. CDR1 is DFQATT, CDR2 SNEGSKA, per germline (reference sequence). This CDR3 comprises 12 residues. J lost 7 bases, V lost 6 bases, and 7 bases had no gene match. DNA for the CDR3: TGCAGTGCCCTACTAGCGTCATATACGCAGTATTTT. Amino acid sequence: CSALLASYTQYF.

This clonotype was detected only a few times. The chain joins TRBV7-6 to TRBJ2-1; TRBD2 might be the D (6 bases). The germline gives CDR1 SGHVS, CDR2 FNYEAQ. The CDR3 length is 16 residues. Trimming stripped 5 bases from V and 6 bases from J, with 20 bases between. The CDR3 DNA reads as TGTGCCAGCAGCCGACGGGCCGGGGGAGGCATCAATGAGCAGTTCTTC. The encoded protein is CASSRRAGGGINEQFF.

J is TRBJ1-2 and V is TRBV29-1; a weak D match, TRBD1 (6 bases). This CDR3 is built from 14 residues. Trimming left V 3 bases short and J 1 base short, with 12 bases between. The germline CDR1 and CDR2 sequences are SQVTM and ANQGSEA. The CDR3 spells CSVEVTGINYGYTF. The CDR3, as DNA: TGCAGCGTTGAGGTTACAGGGATTAACTATGGCTACACCTTC.

The chain has TRBV30 and TRBJ1-2; a possible D gene is TRBD1 (6 bases). The V end was cut by 3 bases, the J end by 4 bases, with 6 bases between. The CDR3 sequence is 11 residues long. The germline gives CDR1 GTSNPN, CDR2 SVGIG (reference sequence). The CDR3 DNA reads as TGTGCCTGGAGGGACAGCTATGGCTACACCTTC. It encodes CAWRDSYGYTF.

The table lists this clonotype with a few counts. A much larger clone differs by one base, so this may be a read error. J is TRBJ2-1 and V is TRBV7-9, with 8 positions matching TRBD1. The germline gives CDR1 SEHNR, CDR2 FQNEAQ (reference sequence). The CDR3 consists of 15 residues. This CDR3 is CVSSRGTGSYNEQFF. As DNA, the CDR3 is TGTGTCAGCAGCCGAGGGACAGGCTCCTACAATGAGCAGTTCTTC.

The chain is built from TRBV5-1 and TRBJ2-6, with TRBD1 as a possible D gene (6 bases). Trimming took 6 bases from V and 0 from J, leaving 13 bases between them. The length of the CDR3 is 16 residues. Germline CDR1 reads SGHRS; CDR2 reads YFSETQ. The CDR3 reads CASIRDTTSGANVLTF. The CDR3 DNA reads TGCGCCAGCATCCGGGACACCACCTCTGGGGCCAACGTCCTGACTTTC.

This clonotype has just a few counts. The rearrangement uses TRBV7-9 and TRBJ2-1; the D is unclear. The V end was cut by 5 bases, the J end by 5 bases, with 10 bases between. In germline, CDR1 is SEHNR, CDR2 FQNEAQ (reference sequence). The CDR3 has 13 residues. The CDR3 bases are TGTGCCAGCAGCAACCCGAGCAACAATGAGCAGTTCTTC. Its protein is CASSNPSNNEQFF.

In its sample, this clonotype was seen a few times. This CDR3 reads CASSAQGGGANVLTF. CDR3 nucleotide sequence: TGTGCCAGCAGCGCACAGGGAGGTGGGGCCAACGTCCTGACTTTC. This chain uses TRBV9 with TRBJ2-6; D is perhaps TRBD1 or TRBD2 (6 bases each). V was clipped by 3 bases and J by 3 bases, with 10 bases between them. Germline lookup yields CDR1 SGDLS and CDR2 YYNGEE. The CDR3 runs 15 residues.

The V call is TRBV24-1, the J call TRBJ2-5; TRBD2 matches at 10 bases. Looked up from germline, CDR1 is KGHDR and CDR2 is SFDVKD. The CDR3 is 14 residues long. V lost 9 bases to trimming and J lost 0 bases; unmatched junction nucleotides: 3. The CDR3 DNA reads TGTGCCACCTCGGGACTAGCGAACCAAGAGACCCAGTACTTC. As protein: CATSGLANQETQYF.

The chain carries TRBV7-6 and TRBJ2-1; D not certain. Trimming pared 0 bases from V and 6 bases from J, leaving 6 bases between. Germline V lookup: CDR1 SGHVS, CDR2 FNYEAQ. This CDR3 is 13 amino acids long. In nucleotides, the CDR3 is TGTGCCAGCAGCTTAGCGCTGTTCAATGAGCAGTTCTTC. Translating it yields CASSLALFNEQFF.

This clonotype appeared a few times. Possible read error: a much larger clone is one base away. CDR3 sequence reads: CSAATGSEAQYF. The CDR3 coding sequence is TGCAGCGCAGCGACAGGGTCGGAGGCCCAGTACTTC. This rearrangement joins TRBV29-1 to TRBJ2-5, with TRBD1 matching over 7 bases. Per the germline V gene, CDR1 is SQVTM and CDR2 is ANQGSEA. The CDR3 covers 12 residues. V shed 7 bases and J 9 bases; nucleotides not matched to a gene: 11.

This clonotype was detected ten times or more. The V call is TRBV2, the J call TRBJ2-7, with a possible D match to TRBD2 (5 bases). The CDR3 consists of 13 residues. Trimming removed 3 bases from V and 7 bases from J, with 13 bases in between. Per germline, CDR1 SNHLY and CDR2 FYNNEI. Here the CDR3 DNA reads TGTGCCAGCAGTGATAGCGAGTTGGAGGAGCAGTACTTC. It encodes CASSDSELEEQYF.

This clonotype was picked up a small number of times. The J gene is TRBJ2-7, the V gene TRBV20-1, with 9 positions matching TRBD1. Germline lookup yields CDR1 DFQATT and CDR2 SNEGSKA (reference sequence). This CDR3 is 13 amino acids long. After removal of 5 bases from V and 4 bases from J, the junction contained 6 bases not matched to a gene. The CDR3 spells CSASRDREYEQYF. CDR3 bases: TGCAGTGCTTCTCGGGACAGGGAGTACGAGCAGTACTTC.

Comments on this clonotype: Germline is not matched at one junction end, which may reflect a read error. V usage is TRBV9 and J usage is TRBJ1-2; 8 bases line up with TRBD1. The CDR3 length is 14 residues. The germline V gene has CDR1 SGDLS and CDR2 YYNGEE. CDR3 in amino acids: CAGSVDTGGYGYTF. CDR3 in DNA: TGTGCCGGCAGCGTAGATACAGGGGGATATGGCTACACCTTC.

This clonotype showed up just a few times. Relative to the germline gene, one junction end is altered; a read error may explain this. This chain joins TRBV15 and TRBJ2-3, with 7 bases identical to TRBD2. CDR1 LNHNV and CDR2 YYDKDF come from the germline V gene (reference sequence). The CDR3 spans 19 residues. For the CDR3, the DNA is TGTGCCGCCAGCAGACCGACACGGAGTAGCGGGTCTAGCACAGATACGCAGTATTTT. Its protein product is CAASRPTRSSGSSTDTQYF.

The CDR3 loop is CASGLAKGPGYEQFF. The DNA of the CDR3 is TGTGCTAGTGGTTTGGCGAAGGGACCAGGCTATGAGCAGTTCTTC. This chain links TRBV12-5 with TRBJ2-1; D may be TRBD1 or TRBD2 (5 bases each). Trimming cost V 1 base and J 8 bases, with 15 bases left between them. This CDR3 has 15 residues. CDR1 LGHNT and CDR2 FRNRAP come from the germline V gene.

This clonotype has just a few counts. The chain uses TRBV3-1 and TRBJ1-2; D ambiguous. This CDR3 has 13 residues. CDR1 is LGHDT and CDR2 is YNNKEL in the germline V gene (reference sequence). Trimming cost V 4 bases and J 7 bases, with 13 bases left between them. The CDR3 DNA reads as TGTGCCAGCAGCCCCTCAGGAGGGTTTGGCTACACCTTC. Amino acids: CASSPSGGFGYTF.

This clonotype was detected ten times or more. V usage is TRBV20-1 and J usage is TRBJ2-7; D assignment may be TRBD1 or TRBD2 (6 bases each). Germline V lookup: CDR1 DFQATT, CDR2 SNEGSKA (reference sequence). The CDR3 has 14 amino acids. V lost 6 bases to trimming and J lost 0 bases, with 15 bases between them. CDR3 region: CSAENRDSSYEQYF. CDR3 nucleotide sequence: TGCAGTGCCGAAAACAGGGACTCCTCCTACGAGCAGTACTTC.

In the case of this clonotype: This sequence may be a read error, since a much larger clone differs from it by one base. The chain has TRBV29-1 and TRBJ2-3; TRBD2 agrees at 8 bases. V lost 6 bases and J lost 1; bases outside the gene matches: 9. This CDR3 has 15 residues. Germline assignment: CDR1 SQVTM and CDR2 ANQGSEA. CDR3 nucleotide sequence: TGCAGCGTCCCCTGGACTAGCCGTCGCACAGATACGCAGTATTTT. Translation gives CSVPWTSRRTDTQYF.

The table lists this clonotype with a few counts. The CDR3 region is CASSVAGVLVNEQFF. The CDR3, as DNA: TGTGCCAGCAGCGTAGCGGGAGTGTTAGTCAATGAGCAGTTCTTC. This chain links TRBV9 with TRBJ2-1, with D perhaps matching TRBD2 (6 bases). The CDR3 totals 15 residues. Trimming stripped 0 bases from V and 6 bases from J, with 13 bases between. The germline V gene has CDR1 SGDLS and CDR2 YYNGEE.

The chain joins TRBV20-1 to TRBJ1-5, with D unclear. The CDR3 runs to 12 residues. From germline, CDR1 is DFQATT and CDR2 SNEGSKA (reference sequence). The CDR3 sequence: CRAKPSIQPQHF. The CDR3 bases are TGCAGGGCCAAACCCAGCATCCAGCCCCAGCATTTT.

The genes are TRBV5-6 and TRBJ2-1, with 9 positions matching TRBD1. Per germline, CDR1 SGHDT and CDR2 YYEEEE. This CDR3 is 16 amino acids long. With V trimmed by 4 bases and J by 8 bases, 13 bases remained unmatched. CDR3 sequence (DNA): TGTGCCAGCAGCCCAGTACCCGGGACAGGGTTTGATGAGCAGTTCTTC. Protein sequence: CASSPVPGTGFDEQFF. The variable domain in full, completed from reference TRBV5-6 and TRBJ2-1, reads DAGVTQSPTHLIKTRGQQVTLRCSPKSGHDTVSWYQQALGQGPQFIFQYYEEEERQRGNFPDRFSGHQFPNYSSELNVNALLLGDSALYLCASSPVPGTGFDEQFFGPGTRLTVL.

This chain joins TRBV5-1 and TRBJ2-3, with TRBD1 as a possible D gene (5 bases). V was cut by 3 bases and J by 3 bases, with 23 bases left in between. Germline lookup yields CDR1 SGHRS and CDR2 YFSETQ. The CDR3 sequence is 18 residues long. CDR3 in amino acids: CASSSVMTSRGGTDTQYF. The CDR3 DNA reads TGCGCCAGCAGCTCGGTTATGACGTCTAGGGGTGGTACAGATACGCAGTATTTT.